Only a few counts were recorded for the clone carrying this T cell receptor (beta chain). Antigen: not known. Per germline, CDR1 SGHRS and CDR2 YFSETQ. Trimming cost V 0 bases and J 1 base, with 14 bases left between them. The CDR3 consists of 17 residues. These data belong to a study of response to subunit inactivated influenza vaccine. Overall study findings and caveats: Authors suggested that a seasonal influenza vaccination recruits few new T cells each time.

Each CDR3 protein gets one entry after TCRdb re-called the RT-PCR reads with MiXCR. The data hold about half a million distinct CDR3 sequences, with about 7.6% observed a single time. V usage is TRBV5-1 and J usage is TRBJ2-1; TRBD1 might be the D (5 bases). This clonotype was sampled from a man in his fifties or sixties who received an inactivated influenza vaccine. Sequencing used PBMCs from blood, obtained roughly 24 months after vaccination. The CDR3 spells CASSLGPGPGSYNEQFF. The CDR3 DNA reads TGCGCCAGCAGCTTGGGGCCAGGGCCAGGATCCTACAATGAGCAGTTCTTC.